This TCR beta chain is drawn from a study of blood T cell repertoires in COVID-19. In the study overall: Both acute and convalescent COVID-19 samples were obtained from the United States, Italy and Spain.

As processed by the authors: Scientists estimated how many nucleated cells there were by amplifying reference gene primers. Using immunoSEQ multiplex PCR, the repertoire was profiled, and TCRdb retains in-frame clones only, with some absent. From that table come the V and J calls and clone size; the DNA was used to work out D and trimming. The table shows fewer than 45,000 clones, with roughly 84% occurring only once. Sequenced sample: peripheral blood. This sequence was found in a woman older than 75 with acute or convalescent COVID-19.

In nucleotides, the CDR3 is TGTGCCAGCAATCAGGGACTACAGAATGAGCAGTTCTTC. Protein: CASNQGLQNEQFF. The chain couples TRBV28 to TRBJ2-1; 7 bases map to TRBD2. V gave up 7 bases and J gave up 7 bases; unmatched junction bases: 7. From germline, CDR1 is MDHEN and CDR2 SYDVKM. The CDR3 has 13 residues.